One and the same sample provided the 24 T cell receptor beta chains below, sequenced in a study of regulatory T cells in long-lasting Graves disease. Time point of the sample: newly diagnosed GD, antithyroid drugs for less than 3 months. RNA extracted from PBMCs served as the sequencing template. Sequencing libraries for TCR beta were prepared with iRepertoire HTBI primers and Arm-PCR of CDR3 regions. TCRdb reanalysed the multiplex PCR reads using MiXCR and keeps one entry per CDR3 protein. The sample consists of 550,000 to 700,000 distinct CDR3 sequences, around 16% of them appearing once. This sample was shared with a second study, whose subject was T cells in Graves' hyperthyroidism and ophthalmopathy.

Specimen: peripheral blood mononuclear cells (PBMCs), collected at new diagnosis, from a patient treated with antithyroid drugs. These receptors were obtained from a man in his late teens or twenties with Graves disease.

A word on this clonotype: Sequence at one end of the junction differs from germline and may be a read error. V gene TRBV7-6 combines with J gene TRBJ2-7; perhaps TRBD2 as D (5 bases). CDR1 and CDR2 (germline): SGHVS, FNYEAQ. The CDR3 has 16 residues. The CDR3 region is CASSLEATGWIDEKYF. The CDR3 region has the DNA TGTGCCAGCAGCTTGGAAGCGACGGGATGGATCGACGAGAAGTACTTC.

This clonotype occurred many times. The chain recombines TRBV5-6 with TRBJ1-2, with D perhaps matching TRBD1 (6 bases). This CDR3 comprises 13 residues. Trimming took off 1 base at V and 4 bases at J, with 8 bases between the two ends. In germline, CDR1 is SGHDT, CDR2 YYEEEE. The CDR3 region has the DNA TGTGCCAGCAGCTTGCGGGGGGCCTATGGCTACACCTTC. Amino acids: CASSLRGAYGYTF.

This clonotype was seen many times. This chain links TRBV7-9 with TRBJ2-7; D possibly corresponds to TRBD1 (5 bases). Trimming left V 4 bases short and J 6 bases short, with 16 bases between. CDR3 size: 14 residues. Germline CDR1 reads SEHNR; CDR2 reads FQNEAQ (reference sequence). The CDR3 nucleotides read TGTGCCAGCAGCTCCGGACAAGCTCCGGGCGAGCAGTACTTC. Protein product: CASSSGQAPGEQYF.

This clonotype was picked up many times. The chain employs TRBV20-1 and TRBJ1-4; D ambiguous. The CDR3 loop spans 13 amino acids. CDR1 DFQATT and CDR2 SNEGSKA come from the germline V gene (reference sequence). Trimming pared 3 bases from V and 8 bases from J, leaving 13 bases between. The CDR3 protein is CSASEYRIEKLFF. The CDR3 nucleotides read TGCAGTGCTAGCGAGTACAGAATCGAAAAACTGTTTTTT.

Concerning this clonotype itself: A much larger clone differs by one base, so this may be a read error. The chain employs TRBV11-2 and TRBJ1-5; D is uncertain. The germline V gene encodes CDR1 SGHAT and CDR2 FQNNGV. CDR3 length equals 12 residues. DNA for the CDR3: TGTGCCGGCAGTCACGAGAATCAGCCCCAGCATTTT. This gives the protein CAGSHENQPQHF.

This clonotype was seen a handful of times. The chain is built from TRBV28 and TRBJ2-2, with TRBD2 identical over 11 bases. Looked up from germline, CDR1 is MDHEN and CDR2 is SYDVKM. The V gene end was trimmed by 2 bases and the J gene end by 2 bases; junction bases not matched to a gene: 7. The CDR3 has 18 residues. The CDR3 region has the DNA TGTGCCAGCAGTTTAACCGGGGGACTAGCGGTAAACACCGGGGAGCTGTTTTTT. This translates into CASSLTGGLAVNTGELFF.

This clonotype has ten or more counts. The CDR3 here is CAWSDWGGGYTF. CDR3 nucleotide sequence: TGTGCCTGGAGTGACTGGGGAGGAGGCTACACCTTC. The rearrangement links TRBV30 to TRBJ1-2, with D unclear. V was cut by 1 base and J by 8 bases, with 11 bases left in between. The CDR3 covers 12 residues. The germline CDR1 and CDR2 sequences are GTSNPN and SVGIG (reference sequence).

This clonotype was recorded at least ten times. This chain connects TRBV7-3 to TRBJ2-3, with 14 bases lining up with TRBD2. V dropped 4 bases and J dropped 4; count of bases not matched to a gene: 7. The germline V gene has CDR1 SGHTA and CDR2 FQGTGA. This CDR3 has 17 amino acids. CDR3 sequence reads: CASSSGTSGRVADTQYF. The CDR3 coding sequence is TGTGCCAGCAGCTCTGGGACTAGCGGGAGAGTCGCAGATACGCAGTATTTT.

To note about this clonotype: The DNA is omitted, as the CDR3 cannot be located on it reliably, and the CDR3 follows TCRdb's listing. The J gene is TRBJ1-1, the V gene TRBV6-5. The CDR3 extends over 15 residues, inclusive of both ends. CDR1 MNHEY and CDR2 SVGAGI come from the germline V gene. CDR3 amino acids: CASSFVPALNTEAFF.

The V call is TRBV20-1, the J call TRBJ2-1, with a tentative D call TRBD2 (5 bases). Trimming pared 1 base from V and 3 bases from J, leaving 10 bases between. Germline V gene data show CDR1 as DFQATT and CDR2 as SNEGSKA (reference sequence). The CDR3 has 14 residues. CDR3 sequence reads: CSARAAEVYNEQFF. CDR3 nucleotide sequence: TGCAGTGCTAGAGCAGCGGAGGTCTACAATGAGCAGTTCTTC.

This clonotype was observed a handful of times. The rearrangement uses TRBV28 and TRBJ1-5, with TRBD1 identical over 7 bases. CDR1 and CDR2 from the germline V gene are MDHEN and SYDVKM. After removal of 3 bases from V and 6 bases from J, the junction contained 5 bases not matched to a gene. This CDR3 has 14 residues. CDR3 coding DNA: TGTGCCAGCAGTTTGGGCCAGGGGGTTCAGCCCCAGCATTTT. It codes for CASSLGQGVQPQHF.

This clonotype was detected many times. The V and J genes are TRBV12-3 or TRBV12-4 and TRBJ1-1; unclear D gene. Between the trimmed V and J ends, which lost 3 bases and 1 base, there was a span of 6 bases. This CDR3 spans 13 amino acids. In DNA, the CDR3 is TGTGCCAGCAGTTTCGACGGGAACACTGAAGCTTTCTTT. It encodes CASSFDGNTEAFF.

This clonotype showed up just a few times. A clone one base away is much larger, so this may be a read error. Likely a read error: the CDR3 ends without its conserved phenylalanine or tryptophan. The chain joins TRBV18 to TRBJ1-1; 12 nucleotides line up with TRBD1. This CDR3 has 17 amino acids. Germline CDR1 KGHSH, CDR2 LQKENI. J gave up 1 base and V 6 bases, and 9 bases lay outside the gene matches. CDR3 residues: CASSSTGTGGWNTEAFL. The DNA for the CDR3 is TGTGCCAGCTCCTCGACCGGGACAGGGGGCTGGAACACTGAAGCTTTCCTT.

There are many counts of this clonotype. This rearrangement joins TRBV6-5 to TRBJ2-5, with 7 bases aligning to TRBD2. Unmatched junction bases numbered 4, after V lost 2 bases and J lost 4 bases. Germline-derived CDR1 and CDR2 are MNHEY and SVGAGI. The CDR3 sequence is 14 residues long. DNA of the CDR3: TGTGCCAGCAGTTACCCTGGACTAGGAGAGACCCAGTACTTC. Its protein product is CASSYPGLGETQYF.

The rearrangement uses TRBV19 and TRBJ1-1; D is possibly TRBD1 (5 bases). CDR1 is LNHDA, CDR2 SQIVND, per germline (reference sequence). V lost 5 bases and J lost 1, with 17 bases in between. The CDR3 has 16 amino acids. CDR3 bases: TGTGCCAGTAGTCCTGTCGGTGGGGCCCGGAACACTGAAGCTTTCTTT. This sequence encodes CASSPVGGARNTEAFF.

This clonotype was observed many times. The rearrangement uses TRBV29-1 and TRBJ2-1, with TRBD2 matching 9 bases. V trimming: 4 bases; J trimming: 8 bases; junction bases outside the gene matches: 15. The germline CDR1 and CDR2 sequences are SQVTM and ANQGSEA. The CDR3 covers 16 residues. CDR3 sequence (DNA): TGCAGCGTTGCGGGATGGCGGGAGGGCCCTCTCTATGAGCAGTTCTTC. It yields the protein CSVAGWREGPLYEQFF.

A word on this clonotype: This sequence is one base from a far larger clone and is likely a read error. The chain combines TRBV7-9 with TRBJ2-3; the D is unclear. Germline V CDR1 and CDR2: SEHNR, FQNEAQ (reference sequence). This CDR3 is built from 12 residues. CDR3 bases: TGTGCCAACAGCTTAGTAGGAGATACGCAGTATTTT. Translating it yields CANSLVGDTQYF.

As concerns this clonotype: Here the CDR3 omits its conserved ending phenylalanine or tryptophan, so a read error is the likely source. The chain couples TRBV2 to TRBJ1-6, with D unclear. Deletions cut 7 bases from V and 9 bases from J, with 22 bases between. From germline, CDR1 is SNHLY and CDR2 FYNNEI. The CDR3 spans 16 residues. The CDR3 loop is CASILLAENLGSPLHL. The CDR3 nucleotides are TGTGCCAGCATATTGCTCGCCGAAAATCTGGGTTCACCCCTCCACCTT.

This clonotype was counted between two and nine times. The chain combines TRBV12-3 or TRBV12-4 with TRBJ2-2, with 10 positions matching TRBD1. V lost 5 bases, J lost 3 bases, and 9 bases stayed unmatched. CDR3 size: 17 residues. CDR3 bases: TGTGCCAGCAGTCCAAGAGCCGGGACAGGGGACACCGGGGAGCTGTTTTTT. This gives the protein CASSPRAGTGDTGELFF.

This chain links TRBV20-1 with TRBJ1-1; 8 nucleotides match TRBD1. J lost 1 base, V lost 0 bases, and 4 bases had no gene match. The CDR3 extends over 15 amino acids. CDR1 is DFQATT, CDR2 SNEGSKA, per germline (reference sequence). This CDR3 reads CSARDPDRENTEAFF. DNA for the CDR3: TGCAGTGCTAGAGACCCGGACAGGGAGAACACTGAAGCTTTCTTT.

Many counts were recorded for this clonotype. CDR3 bases: TGTGCCAGCAGCTATGTACGGGCGAACACTGAAGCTTTCTTT. It encodes CASSYVRANTEAFF. The chain carries TRBV11-2 and TRBJ1-1; unclear D gene. The V end was cut by 4 bases, the J end by 1 base, with 10 bases between. This CDR3 has 14 residues. Germline V gives CDR1 SGHAT, CDR2 FQNNGV.

The V and J genes are TRBV6-2 or TRBV6-3 and TRBJ2-7; a weak D match, TRBD2 (6 bases). The ends were cut back, 10 bases at V and 6 bases at J, with 19 bases in the middle. Germline V lookup: CDR1 MNHEY, CDR2 SVGEGT. The CDR3 totals 13 residues. The DNA of the CDR3 is TGTGCCACCAACAATGAGGAGGGATTCGAGCAGTACTTC. Encoded protein: CATNNEEGFEQYF.

This clonotype was recorded at least ten times. The V gene is TRBV29-1, the J gene TRBJ2-2, with D unclear. The V end was cut by 6 bases, the J end by 0 bases, with 11 bases between. The CDR3 length is 14 residues. CDR1 and CDR2 from the germline V gene are SQVTM and ANQGSEA. The CDR3 DNA is TGCAGCGTGTTGCACTTCGCGAACACCGGGGAGCTGTTTTTT. This codes for CSVLHFANTGELFF.

This clonotype was seen more than once but under ten times. The chain combines TRBV12-3 or TRBV12-4 with TRBJ2-7, with 7 bases matching TRBD1. The ends lost 5 bases at V and 2 bases at J; junction bases unmatched: 12. The CDR3 consists of 16 residues. The CDR3 DNA reads TGTGCCAGCAGTCCACCCCCGGGACAGCTAGCCTACGAGCAGTACTTC. Translation: CASSPPPGQLAYEQYF.